These 17 T cell receptor beta chains came from one sample sequenced in a study of CD8+CD57+ T cells in acquired aplastic anemia. Those patients picked for sequencing had displayed CD8+CD57+ cell expansion on flow cytometry. Profiles of TCR beta VDJ and CDR3 were generated from a genomic DNA template. From the reads, TCRdb called clonotypes with MiXCR, one entry per CDR3 protein. Of about 180,000 distinct CDR3 sequences listed, approximately 48% were seen once; the top ten hold 13%. The sequenced sample consisted of sorted CD4+, CD8+, or CD8+CD57+ T cells (not recorded which) from PBMCs. All receptors derive from a human donor with aplastic anemia.

This clonotype has at least ten counts. The chain is built from TRBV9 and TRBJ2-3, with D possibly TRBD2 on 5 matching bases. The germline CDR1 and CDR2 sequences are SGDLS and YYNGEE. Trimming removed 0 bases from V and 4 bases from J, with 9 bases in between. This CDR3 comprises 14 residues. The CDR3 DNA is TGTGCCAGCAGCGTAGGAGGCGGGTCAGATACGCAGTATTTT. Its protein is CASSVGGGSDTQYF. Full variable domain (missing parts from reference TRBV9 and TRBJ2-3): DSGVTQTPKHLITATGQRVTLRCSPRSGDLSVYWYQQSLDQGLQFLIQYYNGEERAKGNILERFSAQQFPDLHSELNLSSLELGDSALYFCASSVGGGSDTQYFGPGTRLTVL.

This clonotype has ten or more counts. This rearrangement joins TRBV6-1 to TRBJ2-5; 9 nucleotides align to TRBD2. V lost 5 bases, J lost 5 bases, and 9 bases stayed unmatched. The length of the CDR3 is 15 residues. Per germline, CDR1 MNHNS and CDR2 SASEGT. CDR3 in amino acids: CASSMSGGYRETQYF. The CDR3 nucleotides read TGTGCCAGCAGTATGAGCGGGGGGTATAGGGAGACCCAGTACTTC.

The chain is built from TRBV7-8 and TRBJ2-7; tentatively, D is TRBD2 (5 bases). The CDR3 consists of 15 residues. Germline CDR1 and CDR2: SGHVS and FQNEAQ. V was trimmed by 1 base and J by 1 base, leaving 11 bases between them. CDR3 in amino acids: CASSLVRGSSYEQYF. As DNA, the CDR3 is TGTGCCAGCAGCTTAGTCCGGGGATCATCCTACGAGCAGTACTTC.

The DNA for the CDR3 is TGTGCCATCAGTGAGGGAGAAGGCTACACCTTC. Protein sequence: CAISEGEGYTF. The chain is built from TRBV10-3 and TRBJ1-2; D remains ambiguous. Trimming cost V 2 bases and J 8 bases, with 6 bases left between them. The CDR3 runs to 11 residues. CDR1 and CDR2 (germline): ENHRY, SYGVKD.

The chain recombines TRBV2 with TRBJ2-5, with 11 bases matching TRBD2. The CDR3 spans 14 residues. Germline V gene lookup returns CDR1 SNHLY and CDR2 FYNNEI. V trimming: 8 bases; J trimming: 2 bases; junction bases outside the gene matches: 4. The CDR3 reads CASYRLAGQETQYF. The CDR3 DNA follows: TGTGCCAGCTACAGACTAGCGGGACAAGAGACCCAGTACTTC.

The chain is built from TRBV5-5 and TRBJ2-7; D is undetermined. CDR1 SGHKS and CDR2 YYEKEE come from the germline V gene (reference sequence). The CDR3 length is 15 residues. V lost 6 bases to trimming and J lost 6 bases, with 22 bases between them. The DNA for the CDR3 is TGTGCCAGCACCTTCCCCTATTGGGCCTTAGGCGAGCAGTACTTC. Translation gives CASTFPYWALGEQYF. Based on the CDR3 plus reference TRBV5-5 and TRBJ2-7, the full variable domain is DAGVTQSPTHLIKTRGQQVTLRCSPISGHKSVSWYQQVLGQGPQFIFQYYEKEERGRGNFPDRFSARQFPNYSSELNVNALLLGDSALYLCASTFPYWALGEQYFGPGTRLTVT.

V usage is TRBV7-2 and J usage is TRBJ1-3, with unresolved D. Trimming left V 4 bases short and J 1 base short, with 5 bases between. The CDR3 runs 13 residues. The germline V gene encodes CDR1 SGHTA and CDR2 FQGNSA. The CDR3, as DNA: TGTGCCAGCAGCTATATATCTGGAAACACCATATATTTT. It specifies CASSYISGNTIYF. Full variable domain (outside the CDR3, taken from reference TRBV7-2 and TRBJ1-3): GAGVSQSPSNKVTEKGKDVELRCDPISGHTALYWYRQSLGQGLEFLIYFQGNSAPDKSGLPSDRFSAERTGGSVSTLTIQRTQQEDSAVYLCASSYISGNTIYFGEGSWLTVV.

This sequence joins TRBV2 and TRBJ1-4, with 7 bases lining up with TRBD1. The CDR3 has 12 residues. Germline V gives CDR1 SNHLY, CDR2 FYNNEI. V lost 6 bases and J lost 8; bases outside the gene matches: 3. As DNA, the CDR3 is TGTGCCAGCAGCTGGGACAGCGAAAAACTGTTTTTT. Translating it yields CASSWDSEKLFF.

The chain has TRBV5-1 and TRBJ1-1, with TRBD1 as a possible D gene (5 bases). The V and J ends lost 5 bases and 3 bases respectively, with 8 bases between them. CDR3 length equals 12 residues. Germline V gene data show CDR1 as SGHRS and CDR2 as YFSETQ. The chain's CDR3 is CASRRDDTEAFF. CDR3 nucleotide sequence: TGCGCCAGCAGACGGGACGACACTGAAGCTTTCTTT.

The chain combines TRBV10-3 with TRBJ1-6; 9 bases agree with TRBD1. J was trimmed by 8 bases and V by 6 bases; bases with no gene match: 5. The V gene's germline CDR1 is ENHRY and CDR2 SYGVKD. The CDR3 runs to 14 residues. CDR3 sequence (DNA): TGTGCCATCAGGACGGGACAGGGTGATTCACCCCTCCACTTT. Protein: CAIRTGQGDSPLHF.

A few counts support this clonotype. The chain uses TRBV6-1 and TRBJ1-2; TRBD1 might be the D (5 bases). V lost 6 bases to trimming and J lost 6 bases, with 14 bases between them. The CDR3 is 13 residues long. The germline V gene encodes CDR1 MNHNS and CDR2 SASEGT. The CDR3 DNA follows: TGTGCCAGCAGCCCGGGACCCTTCAATGGCTACACCTTC. Translating gives CASSPGPFNGYTF.

This clonotype was detected ten times or more. The chain combines TRBV5-1 with TRBJ1-5, with 9 bases lining up with TRBD1. Germline V gives CDR1 SGHRS, CDR2 YFSETQ. Germline trimming cut 5 bases from V and 6 bases from J; bases unmatched to any gene: 12. The CDR3 has 16 residues. This CDR3 is CASRPGTGSVGQPQHF. Here the CDR3 DNA reads TGCGCCAGCAGACCCGGGACAGGGTCGGTAGGTCAGCCCCAGCATTTT.

The rearrangement joins TRBV2 to TRBJ1-3, with TRBD1 identical over 7 bases. Germline CDR1 SNHLY, CDR2 FYNNEI. V lost 8 bases to trimming and J lost 4 bases; unmatched junction nucleotides: 8. This CDR3 has 14 residues. CDR3 in amino acids: CASFRGTSGNTIYF. Here the CDR3 DNA reads TGTGCCAGCTTCAGGGGGACCTCGGGAAACACCATATATTTT.

This clonotype was seen repeatedly, ten times or more. This sequence joins TRBV12-3 or TRBV12-4 and TRBJ1-6; 11 nucleotides match TRBD1. V was pared by 6 bases and J by 13 bases, with 8 bases of the junction left unmatched. This CDR3 region has 14 residues. The CDR3 nucleotides are TGTGCCAGCAGGGTCGGGACAGGGGGGGTCCCCCTCCACTTT. Amino acid sequence: CASRVGTGGVPLHF.

This clonotype has only a few counts. CDR3 nucleotide sequence: TGTGCCAGCAGCGTAGATAAAAGGTCCCCTCTTGGGGATACAGGGTACTATGGCTACACCTTC. Residues: CASSVDKRSPLGDTGYYGYTF. This rearrangement joins TRBV9 to TRBJ1-2, with a possible D match to TRBD1 (6 bases). Trimming took 0 bases from V and 3 from J, leaving 30 bases between them. This CDR3 is built from 21 residues. CDR1 is SGDLS, CDR2 YYNGEE, per germline.

This clonotype was detected ten times or more. The CDR3 bases are TGTGCCAGCACCATCGGACAGGGGGCAGATACGCAGTATTTT. This sequence encodes CASTIGQGADTQYF. V and J are TRBV9 and TRBJ2-3; TRBD1 matches at 10 bases. This CDR3 contains 14 residues. CDR1 is SGDLS, CDR2 YYNGEE, per germline. J was trimmed by 4 bases and V by 6 bases; bases with no gene match: 5.

This clonotype came up once. This CDR3 is missing its conserved last phenylalanine or tryptophan, likely due to a read error. The DNA is left out, because the CDR3 cannot be placed on it with certainty; the CDR3 is given as TCRdb lists it. The chain joins TRBV15 to TRBJ2-7; TRBD2 is the table's D call, not checked against the DNA. The V gene's germline CDR1 is LNHNV and CDR2 YYDKDF (reference sequence). The CDR3 numbers 11 amino acids, ends counted. The CDR3 sequence is CATSSPTGTRL.